This T cell receptor beta chain was documented in a study of T-cell reconstitution after alpha-beta-depleted transplantation in children. Molecular barcoding with unique molecular identifiers was used for the TCRbeta library. TCRdb itself ran the PCR reads through MiXCR, one entry per CDR3 protein. The sample lists about 250,000 distinct CDR3 sequences; roughly a quarter were seen once. This clonotype came up a few times. What it binds is unknown. Broader study findings: Several hundred expanded graft clones reportedly gave rise to the alpha-beta T cells present about two months after transplant. In some patients, recipient T cells and intrathymic progenitors surviving conditioning explained high day-60 diversity.

Sequenced here: PBMCs, mostly from graft donor cells, sampled 360 days after TCRalphabeta/CD19-depleted stem cell transplant. The receptor comes from a female patient aged 2 to 10 who had a stem cell transplant for congenital amegakaryocytic thrombocytopenia, so the T cells may come from the graft donor.

CDR3 residues: CATSRAFGMTGGSETQYF. CDR3 DNA sequence: TGTGCCACCAGCAGAGCTTTCGGAATGACAGGCGGAAGTGAGACCCAGTACTTC. J is TRBJ2-5 and V is TRBV15, with a tentative D call TRBD1 (6 bases). The CDR3 length is 18 residues. Germline CDR1 and CDR2: LNHNV and YYDKDF (reference sequence). The V gene lost 1 base and the J gene lost 5 bases, with 23 bases spanning the gap.